This TCR beta chain is from a study of CXCR3-negative and CXCR3-positive naive CD8 T cells. The study's findings and limits: Researchers report that CXCR3-positive naive cells carry more hydrophobic TRB CDR3s than CXCR3-negative naive cells.

Turning to this clonotype: Its target is not known.

Triplicate sorts, a few hundred thousand cells apiece, were made for each CD8+ T cell subset. The CD45RO-CCR7+CD27+CD95- phenotype denoted naive CD8+ T cells. All TRB cDNA libraries came from 5' RACE performed with UMI labels. From its re-call of the 5' RACE reads, TCRdb lists each CDR3 protein once, without DNA. The ten top clones account for less than 1.1%, within a sample of 90,000 to 100,000 distinct CDR3 sequences. What was sequenced was naive CXCR3+ CD8+ T cells from blood. Stated subset: CD45RO-CCR7+CD27+CD95- naive CD8+ T cells expressing CXCR3 (TNR3+). The receptor was derived from a human donor in good health. Some clones in this sample may be carry-over from other donors' samples.

CDR3 loop: CASSPTPTLAGGPNEQFF. The chain couples TRBV7-6 to TRBJ2-1; TCRdb calls TRBD2, which cannot be checked without DNA. The germline V gene has CDR1 SGHVS and CDR2 FNYEAQ. The CDR3 contains 18 residues. The full variable domain, with the rest looked up from reference TRBV7-6 and TRBJ2-1, is GAGVSQSPRYKVTKRGQDVALRCDPISGHVSLYWYRQALGQGPEFLTYFNYEAQQDKSGLPNDRFSAERPEGSISTLTIQRTEQRDSAMYRCASSPTPTLAGGPNEQFFGPGTRLTVL.